This entry features one T cell receptor (beta chain) sequence. Its antigen is not identified. The data were taken from a study of cytomegalovirus exposure and HLA in healthy donors. Regarding the study as a whole: There were reportedly fewer N-insertions in an Asian-associated ancestry cluster than the roughly 670-donor mean, in a later analysis. Exclusion as indistinguishable affected some V segments, including TRBV6-2 and TRBV6-3.

The length of the CDR3 is 17 residues. Germline V gives CDR1 MNHNS, CDR2 SASEGT. Trimming took 1 base from V and 3 from J; bases not matched to a gene: 9. Researchers ran the PCR with 60 Vbeta and 13 Jbeta primers. The method was immunoSEQ multiplex PCR; TCRdb's version includes in-frame clones alone and lacks a portion of them. The top ten hold approximately 8.7% of the sample, which has about 160,000 clones, approximately 80% seen once. The chain recombines TRBV6-1 with TRBJ2-1, with 7 bases matching TRBD2. Sequencing was performed on PBMCs. The sequence was collected from a man in his late teens or twenties in good health and CMV-seropositive. This CDR3 is CASSEVASGAGYNEQFF. Written as DNA, the CDR3 is TGTGCCAGCAGTGAAGTGGCAAGCGGGGCGGGCTACAATGAGCAGTTCTTC.